The clone carrying this TCR beta chain was found a few times. Its antigen is still unknown. The data were taken from a study of identical twins. Unique molecular identifiers were present on the cDNA, which also gained a universal primer site by template switching. TCRdb redid the calling of the 5' RACE reads with MiXCR, one entry per CDR3 protein. The sample comprises 510,000 or so distinct CDR3 sequences, 15% of which are singletons, and roughly 0.42% rests with the top ten. Broader study findings: Models predicted less out-of-frame TCR alpha sharing in monozygotic twins than was found. Whereas memory repertoires showed no such difference, abundant cord blood beta clonotypes carried fewer insertions.

The same sample was also studied in work on yellow fever vaccine responses in identical twins.

The TCR sequence derives from a woman between 18 and 30 years old in good health. The sample comprised CD4+ T cells sorted from blood.

CDR3 sequence (DNA): TGTGCCAGCAGTGAACAGGGGACCGGGCAGTACGTC. Translation gives CASSEQGTGQYV. This rearrangement joins TRBV6-1 to TRBJ2-7, with TRBD1 as a possible D gene (6 bases). The V end lost 2 bases, the J end lost 9 bases, and 11 bases lay between the germline ends. This CDR3 has 12 residues. Germline assignment: CDR1 MNHNS and CDR2 SASEGT.